This T cell receptor (beta chain) was found in a study of cytomegalovirus exposure and HLA in healthy donors. Each donor's status was that of a healthy bone marrow donor. This CDR3 is built from 16 residues. Trimming removed 3 bases from V and 1 base from J, with 15 bases in between. Germline V lookup: CDR1 SEHNR, CDR2 FQNEAQ (reference sequence). This clone was seen a few times. The PCR contained 60 Vbeta and 13 Jbeta primers. Per the authors' pipeline: In a later analysis, about 11 million of 75 million to 90 million unique beta chains occurred in at least two donors. TCRdb's copy holds only in-frame clones and misses some; the assay was immunoSEQ multiplex PCR. The V and J calls and clone size are taken from that table; D and trimming were inferred from the DNA. The sample holds under 300,000 clones, 75% to 85% seen once.

The sequencing sample was made of PBMCs. V and J are TRBV7-9 and TRBJ1-2; no clear D gene. This receptor was identified in a woman aged 55-70 years in good health and CMV-seropositive. CDR3 nucleotide sequence: TGTGCCAGCAGCTTTAGGCGTGGAGGCCTTAACTATGGCTACACCTTC. Its translation is CASSFRRGGLNYGYTF.